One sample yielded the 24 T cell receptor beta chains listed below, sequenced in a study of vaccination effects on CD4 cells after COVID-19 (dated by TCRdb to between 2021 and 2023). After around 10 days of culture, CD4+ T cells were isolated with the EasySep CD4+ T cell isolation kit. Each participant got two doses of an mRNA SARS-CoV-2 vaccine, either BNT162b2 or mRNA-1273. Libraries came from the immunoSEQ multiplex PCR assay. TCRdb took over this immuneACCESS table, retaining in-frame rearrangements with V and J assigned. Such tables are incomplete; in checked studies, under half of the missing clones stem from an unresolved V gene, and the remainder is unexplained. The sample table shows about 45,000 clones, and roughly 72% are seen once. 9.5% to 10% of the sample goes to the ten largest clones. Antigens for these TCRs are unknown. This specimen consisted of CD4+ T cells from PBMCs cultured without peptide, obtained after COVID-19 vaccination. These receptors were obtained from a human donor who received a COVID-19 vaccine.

In nucleotides, the CDR3 is TGTGCCACCGAAAGGACTACAGGAAACACCGGGGAGCTGTTTTTT. It codes for CATERTTGNTGELFF. V is TRBV19 and J is TRBJ2-2, with D possibly TRBD2 on 6 matching bases. The CDR3 loop spans 15 amino acids. Trimming removed 10 bases from V and 2 bases from J, with 17 bases in between. The germline gives CDR1 LNHDA, CDR2 SQIVND (reference sequence).

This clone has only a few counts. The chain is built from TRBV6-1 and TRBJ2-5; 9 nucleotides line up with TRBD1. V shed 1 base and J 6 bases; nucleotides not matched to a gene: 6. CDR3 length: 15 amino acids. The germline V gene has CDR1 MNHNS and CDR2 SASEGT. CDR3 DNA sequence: TGTGCCAGCAGTGAAGTAGGGACAGGGCTGCAGACCCAGTACTTC. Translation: CASSEVGTGLQTQYF.

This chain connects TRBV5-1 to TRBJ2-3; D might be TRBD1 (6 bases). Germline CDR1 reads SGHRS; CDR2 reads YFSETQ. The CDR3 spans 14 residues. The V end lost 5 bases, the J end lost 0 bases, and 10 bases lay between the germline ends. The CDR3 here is CASREGGSTDTQYF. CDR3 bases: TGCGCCAGCAGGGAAGGGGGTAGCACAGATACGCAGTATTTT.

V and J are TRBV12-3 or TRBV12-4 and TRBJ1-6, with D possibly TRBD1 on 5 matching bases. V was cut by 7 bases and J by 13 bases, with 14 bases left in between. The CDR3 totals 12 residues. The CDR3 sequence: CASNLGDAPLHF. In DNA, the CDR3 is TGTGCCAGCAACCTAGGGGATGCCCCCCTCCACTTT.

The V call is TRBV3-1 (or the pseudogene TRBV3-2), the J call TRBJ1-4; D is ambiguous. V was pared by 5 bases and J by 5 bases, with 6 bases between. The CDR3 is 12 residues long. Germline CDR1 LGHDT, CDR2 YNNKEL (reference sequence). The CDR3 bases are TGTGCCAGCAGCGCACTCAATGAAAAACTGTTTTTT. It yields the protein CASSALNEKLFF.

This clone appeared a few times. DNA of the CDR3: TGTGCCAGCAGCCATTATAAAGATGAAGCTTTCTTT. It is translated as CASSHYKDEAFF. The V call is TRBV12-3 or TRBV12-4, the J call TRBJ1-1; D unresolved. V lost 6 bases to trimming and J lost 7 bases, with 12 bases between them. This CDR3 contains 12 residues.

The CDR3 bases are TGTGCCAGCTCACAAGGACAGGAGGGTGGCTACACCTTC. It is translated as CASSQGQEGGYTF. This rearrangement joins TRBV18 to TRBJ1-2, with 7 bases that match TRBD1. From germline, CDR1 is KGHSH and CDR2 LQKENI. This CDR3 is 13 amino acids long. Trimming cost V 4 bases and J 7 bases; bases outside gene matches: 6.

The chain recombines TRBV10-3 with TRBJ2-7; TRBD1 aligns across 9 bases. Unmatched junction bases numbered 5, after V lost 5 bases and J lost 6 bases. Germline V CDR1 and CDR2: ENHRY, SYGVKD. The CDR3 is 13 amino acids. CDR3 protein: CAISPGQGAEQYF. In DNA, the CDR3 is TGTGCCATCAGTCCGGGACAGGGTGCCGAGCAGTACTTC.

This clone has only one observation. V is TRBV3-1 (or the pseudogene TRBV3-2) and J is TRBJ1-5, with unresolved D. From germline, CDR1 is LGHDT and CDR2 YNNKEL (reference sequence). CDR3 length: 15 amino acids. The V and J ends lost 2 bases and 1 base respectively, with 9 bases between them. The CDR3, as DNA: TGTGCCAGCAGCCAATCCCCGAGGAGCAATCAGCCCCAGCATTTT. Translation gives CASSQSPRSNQPQHF.

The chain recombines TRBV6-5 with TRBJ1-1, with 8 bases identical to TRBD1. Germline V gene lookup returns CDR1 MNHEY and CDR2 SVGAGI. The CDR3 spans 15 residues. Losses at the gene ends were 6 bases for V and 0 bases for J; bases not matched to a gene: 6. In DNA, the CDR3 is TGTGCCAGCAGCCCGGGACAGGCCATGAACACTGAAGCTTTCTTT. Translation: CASSPGQAMNTEAFF.

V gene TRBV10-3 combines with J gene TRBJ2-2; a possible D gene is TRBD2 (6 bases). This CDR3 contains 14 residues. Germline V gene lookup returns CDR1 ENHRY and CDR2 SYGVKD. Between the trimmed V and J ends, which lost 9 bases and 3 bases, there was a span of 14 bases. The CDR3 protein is CAITRDSDTGELFF. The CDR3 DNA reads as TGTGCCATTACCCGGGACTCCGACACCGGGGAGCTGTTTTTT.

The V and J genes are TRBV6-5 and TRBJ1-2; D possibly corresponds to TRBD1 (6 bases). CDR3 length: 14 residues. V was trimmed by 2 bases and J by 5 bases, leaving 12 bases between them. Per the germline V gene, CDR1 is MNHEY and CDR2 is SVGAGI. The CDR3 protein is CASSYQGTGYGYTF. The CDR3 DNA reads TGTGCCAGCAGTTACCAGGGGACGGGTTATGGCTACACCTTC.

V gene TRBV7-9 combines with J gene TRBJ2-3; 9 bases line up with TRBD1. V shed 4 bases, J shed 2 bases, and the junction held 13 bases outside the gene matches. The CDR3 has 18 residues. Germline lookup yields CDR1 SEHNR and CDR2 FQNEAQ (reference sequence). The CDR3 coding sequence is TGTGCCAGCAGCTACGGATGGACGGGACAGGGTTTCACAGATACGCAGTATTTT. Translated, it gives CASSYGWTGQGFTDTQYF.

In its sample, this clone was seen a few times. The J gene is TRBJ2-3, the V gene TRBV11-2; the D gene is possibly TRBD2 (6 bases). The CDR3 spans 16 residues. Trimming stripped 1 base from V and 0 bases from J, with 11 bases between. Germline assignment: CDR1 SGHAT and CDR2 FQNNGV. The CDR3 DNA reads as TGTGCCAGCAGCTTAGGGGCAGGAGGGAGCACAGATACGCAGTATTTT. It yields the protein CASSLGAGGSTDTQYF.

CDR3 region: CAWRPPDRGLEKLFF. CDR3 nucleotide sequence: TGTGCCTGGAGGCCGCCGGACAGGGGGCTTGAAAAACTGTTTTTT. The chain employs TRBV30 and TRBJ1-4, with 11 positions matching TRBD1. The CDR3 sequence is 15 residues long. The J segment lost 7 bases and the V segment lost 3 bases, leaving 7 bases of the junction unmatched. The germline CDR1 and CDR2 sequences are GTSNPN and SVGIG (reference sequence).

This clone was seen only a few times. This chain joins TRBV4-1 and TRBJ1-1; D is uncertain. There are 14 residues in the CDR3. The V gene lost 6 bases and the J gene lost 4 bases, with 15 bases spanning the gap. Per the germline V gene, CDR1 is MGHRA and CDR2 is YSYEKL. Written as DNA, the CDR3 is TGCGCCAGCAGTGGGCCCCTTAAGGGCACTGAAGCTTTCTTT. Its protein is CASSGPLKGTEAFF.

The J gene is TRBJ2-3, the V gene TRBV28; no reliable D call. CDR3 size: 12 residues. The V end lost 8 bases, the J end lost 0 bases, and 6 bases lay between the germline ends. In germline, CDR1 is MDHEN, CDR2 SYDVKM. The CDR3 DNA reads TGTGCCAGCTTGAGAAGCACAGATACGCAGTATTTT. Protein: CASLRSTDTQYF.

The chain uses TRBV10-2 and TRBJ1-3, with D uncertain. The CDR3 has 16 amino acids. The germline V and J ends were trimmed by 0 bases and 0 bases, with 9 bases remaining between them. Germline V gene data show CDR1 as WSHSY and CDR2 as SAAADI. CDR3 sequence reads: CASSESPTYSGNTIYF. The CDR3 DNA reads TGCGCCAGCAGTGAGTCCCCGACTTACTCTGGAAACACCATATATTTT.

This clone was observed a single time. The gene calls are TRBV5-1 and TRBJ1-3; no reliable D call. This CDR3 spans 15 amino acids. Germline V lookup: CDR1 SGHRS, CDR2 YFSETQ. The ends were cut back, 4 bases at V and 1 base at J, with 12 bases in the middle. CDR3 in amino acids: CASSPLGFSGNTIYF. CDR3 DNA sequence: TGCGCCAGCAGCCCACTTGGATTTTCTGGAAACACCATATATTTT.

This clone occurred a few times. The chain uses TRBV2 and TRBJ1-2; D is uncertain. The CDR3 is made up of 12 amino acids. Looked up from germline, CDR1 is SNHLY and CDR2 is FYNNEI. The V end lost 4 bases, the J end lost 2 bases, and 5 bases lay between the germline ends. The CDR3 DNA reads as TGTGCCAGCAGTGCCGCAAACTATGGCTACACCTTC. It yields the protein CASSAANYGYTF.

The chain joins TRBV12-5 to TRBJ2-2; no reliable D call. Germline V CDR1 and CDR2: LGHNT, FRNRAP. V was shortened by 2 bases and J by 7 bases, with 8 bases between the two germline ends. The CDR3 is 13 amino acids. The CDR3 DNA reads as TGTGCTAGTGGTTTGCCCCCTGGCGGGGAGCTGTTTTTT. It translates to CASGLPPGGELFF.

The CDR3 is CASSTGRREAFF. The CDR3 DNA reads TGTGCCAGCAGTACAGGGAGACGAGAAGCTTTCTTT. V gene TRBV6-5 combines with J gene TRBJ1-1, with D possibly TRBD1 on 6 matching bases. The germline gives CDR1 MNHEY, CDR2 SVGAGI. The V and J ends lost 5 bases and 8 bases respectively, with 12 bases between them. There are 12 residues in the CDR3.

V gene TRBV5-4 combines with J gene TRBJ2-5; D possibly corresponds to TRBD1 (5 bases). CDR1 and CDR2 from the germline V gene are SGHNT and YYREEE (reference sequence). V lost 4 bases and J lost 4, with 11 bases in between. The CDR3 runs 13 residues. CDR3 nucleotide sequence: TGTGCCAGCAGCACCAGGGATACAGAGACCCAGTACTTC. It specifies CASSTRDTETQYF.

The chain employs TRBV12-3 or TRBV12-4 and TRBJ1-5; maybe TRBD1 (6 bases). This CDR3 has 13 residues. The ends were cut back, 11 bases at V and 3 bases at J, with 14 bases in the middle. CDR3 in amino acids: CAGAQGYNQPQHF. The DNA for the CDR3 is TGTGCCGGGGCACAGGGATACAATCAGCCCCAGCATTTT.